This T cell receptor beta chain derives from a study of OX40 agonist ivuxolimab in advanced cancers. Background on the whole study: The costimulatory receptor OX40 (CD134) was targeted by ivuxolimab, a fully human IgG2 agonistic monoclonal antibody. Intravenous ivuxolimab was administered to patients every 2 weeks at six dose levels: 0.01, 0.1, 0.3, 1.5, 3 and 10 mg/kg. Of the 50 or so patients in dose escalation, 19 had hepatocellular carcinoma, some 15 had melanoma, 9 had renal cell carcinoma and 9 had head and neck cancer. The dose-escalation cohort was about 83% male with a mean age of roughly 60 years, ranging from roughly 23 to 85. Patients were allowed to have had prior anti-PD-1, anti-PD-L1 or anti-CTLA-4 therapy, and approximately 40% of the dose-escalation patients had been treated with checkpoint inhibitors. Partial responses were achieved by three dose-escalation patients, of whom one had hepatocellular carcinoma and two had cutaneous melanoma. The purpose of peripheral TCRbeta sequencing was to test whether ivuxolimab changed TCR sequence diversity and led to clonal T-cell expansion. The paper covers the monotherapy dose-escalation part of the phase I ivuxolimab trial, which included N of about 50 patients. The investigation overall reported the following: In the 0.1-3.0 mg/kg groups, partial responders were among the patients with the lowest normalized peripheral clonal expansion, particularly in CD8+ T cells. Low levels of normalized T-cell clonal expansion were also seen in some nonresponding patients. Antigen specificity was not determined for the clonally expanded peripheral T cells. After ivuxolimab, CD8+ T cells had more expanded clones than CD4+ T cells on average. At doses of 0.1 to 3.0 mg/kg, clonal expansion of both CD4+ and CD8+ T cells in blood was seen between baseline and week 6.

A note on this clone: The specificity of this receptor is unknown. Base quality data are lacking; no much larger clone is found one base away.

Taken from cysteine to phenylalanine, the CDR3 has 22 residues. Left in the record is the CDR3 DNA by itself, 66 bases read in frame from the first base. Germline trimming amounts to 0 bases on V and 1 base on J, with 21 as the count of junction bases outside the gene matches. Taken from the germline V gene, the CDR1 and CDR2 loops are MGHRA and YSYEKL. The trial excluded patients who had a history of autoimmune disease or who were on systemic immunosuppression. Peripheral blood for TCR sequencing was collected from all dose cohorts at baseline, on cycle 4 day 1, and on cycle 7 day 1. Samples came from an open-label, multicenter, first-in-human phase I dose-escalation trial of ivuxolimab. Adults with locally advanced or metastatic head and neck squamous cell, hepatocellular, melanoma or renal cell carcinoma were enrolled in the trial. Before TCR sequencing, CD4+ T cells and CD8+ T cells were sorted from peripheral blood as separate populations.

For sequencing of the TCRbeta CDR3 region, genomic DNA was extracted from the sorted cells. The immunoSEQ Assay was used for sequencing of TCRbeta CDR3 regions. TCRdb's version of the immuneACCESS table is confined to in-frame rearrangements and falls short of the full clone set. An unresolved V gene accounts for under half of the shortfall where checked; the remainder is of unknown origin. This sample lists about 47,000 clones; around 84% were detected once. The biggest ten clones account for about 1.5% of the sample. The chain employs TRBV4-1 and TRBJ2-4; 7 central bases correspond to TRBD1. The sample in question was CD4+ or CD8+ T cells sorted from blood, obtained in a trial of the OX40 agonist ivuxolimab. The TCR originated in an adult with an advanced solid tumor such as melanoma, head and neck, liver or kidney cancer. The DNA reads TGCGCCAGCAGCCAAGATTTTGTAATAGCACAGGGGTCAGGGCTGGCCAAAAACATTCAGTACTTC. The resulting protein is CASSQDFVIAQGSGLAKNIQYF.